Listed below are T cell receptor beta chains from one sample, sequenced in a study of blood T cell repertoires in COVID-19. Sequencing used immunoSEQ multiplex PCR; TCRdb keeps in-frame clones, though not all of them. The data show about 130,000 clones, with about 85% seen just once and approximately 6.6% held by the top ten. The sequenced sample was peripheral blood. These receptors were collected from a man older than 75 with active or convalescent COVID-19. CDR3s include the opening cysteine and the closing phenylalanine or tryptophan. A D gene is named only where the DNA matches it firmly. Not all rows give a size; the values are once, few, many and, for expanded clones, a class.

abundance,d_gene,v_gene,CDR3aa
.,.,TRBV29-1,CSVEGRVGETQYF
.,TRBD2,TRBV6-5,CASSYGTRTDTQYF
.,TRBD2,TRBV2,CASSTPRRTTSGAFYEQYF
.,.,TRBV3-1/TRBV3-2,CASSRTVQTEQYF
.,.,TRBV6-5,CASSLNRATNEKLFF
.,.,TRBV5-4,CASNQFRGAQETQYF
.,.,TRBV15,CATSRDRAGIHGNTIYF
.,TRBD1,TRBV27,CASSLPRQGRRNEQFF
.,.,TRBV6-5,CASSPARGGTNEQFF
.,TRBD1,TRBV6-4,CASSFLGQGALGGPDTQYF
.,TRBD1,TRBV7-3,CASSPARTGGGETQYF
.,.,TRBV15,CATSRDRDTTKNIQYF
.,TRBD1,TRBV25-1,CASSEYGRGQETQYF
once,.,TRBV29-1,CSVEGGGGGQPQHF
.,TRBD1,TRBV6-2/TRBV6-3,CASSRQGGVDTQYF
.,TRBD1,TRBV10-3,CAISLDRTEAFF
.,.,TRBV7-2,CASSLGGNRAPYEQYF
few,.,TRBV27,CASSSDGRGDGLFF
few,TRBD1,TRBV19,CASRRNRGRGGNQPQHF
.,.,TRBV28,CASSRAYEQYF
.,TRBD1,TRBV9,CASSVASGTGVSGMNTEAFF
.,.,TRBV7-3,CASSRDDRTADTQYF
.,.,TRBV12-3/TRBV12-4,CASSFRSVGYTF
.,.,TRBV6-4,CASSVTRLSGSYEQYF
.,.,TRBV10-3,CAIREGPPGELFF
.,.,TRBV30,CAWSPRGFYEQYF
.,.,TRBV29-1,CSVARERNTEAFF
.,.,TRBV7-2,CASSLDFGSYNEQFF
once,TRBD1,TRBV5-1,CASSLRGPPPGTGSGKLFF
once,.,TRBV6-6,CATWTATGSGNTIYF
.,TRBD1,TRBV7-3,CASSFRDRYNEQFF
few,.,TRBV18,CASSPGTPQETQYF
.,.,TRBV6-6,CASTPTTGSPADTQYF
few,.,TRBV11-2,CASSLDRQETQYF
few,.,TRBV3-1/TRBV3-2,CASSQGSGPATTQYF
.,.,TRBV29-1,CSVGENTEAFF
.,TRBD1,TRBV14,CASSTWTGGSTGELFF
.,TRBD1,TRBV9,CASSARTGEGTDTQYF
.,.,TRBV13,CASSNRDTSTDTQYF
.,.,TRBV7-7,CASSPRILGRETQYF
.,TRBD1,TRBV5-6,CASSLGGTGGPTSPLFF
.,.,TRBV11-2,CASSIPGASGNTIYF
.,.,TRBV2,CASSAGGATDTQYF
.,TRBD1,TRBV13,CASSDRDRRLVTEAFF
.,.,TRBV18,CASSPQGRTEAFF
.,TRBD1,TRBV7-2,CASSSDRGYEQYF
.,.,TRBV5-6,CASSLVGTGTHSPLHF
.,TRBD2,TRBV12-3/TRBV12-4,CASRTGTRGSAAF
.,TRBD1,TRBV28,CASIPQGASFYEQYF
.,TRBD1,TRBV6-5,CASSPTGVNEQFF
.,.,TRBV11-2,CASSPRLDTGELFF
.,.,TRBV24-1,CATSAGGGLAEKLFF
.,.,TRBV30,CAWSVGVRTEAFF
.,TRBD1,TRBV10-3,CAISEGTDVPSRNQPQHF
.,TRBD1,TRBV6-1,CASSEWVTGGNEQFF
.,TRBD1,TRBV3-1/TRBV3-2,CASSLRDRGGNTIYF
.,TRBD1,TRBV9,CASSVGQGVSRVTEAFF
.,TRBD1,TRBV6-5,CASRGQLRTDTQYF
.,.,TRBV28,CASSTTYRGGGTDTQYF